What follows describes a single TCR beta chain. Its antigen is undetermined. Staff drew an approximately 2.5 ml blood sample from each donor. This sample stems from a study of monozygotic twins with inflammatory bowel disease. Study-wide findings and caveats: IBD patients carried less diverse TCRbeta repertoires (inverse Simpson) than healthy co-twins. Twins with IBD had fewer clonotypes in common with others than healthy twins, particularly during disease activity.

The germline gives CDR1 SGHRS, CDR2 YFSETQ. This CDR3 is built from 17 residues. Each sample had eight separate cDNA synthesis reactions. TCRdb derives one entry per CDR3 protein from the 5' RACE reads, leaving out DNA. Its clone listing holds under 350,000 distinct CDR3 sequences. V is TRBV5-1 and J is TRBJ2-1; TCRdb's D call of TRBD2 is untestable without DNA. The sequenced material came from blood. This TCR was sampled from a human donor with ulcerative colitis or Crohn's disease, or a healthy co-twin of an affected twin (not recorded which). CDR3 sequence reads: CASSLPVVLALHNEQFF.